One and the same sample provided the 23 T cell receptor beta chains below, sequenced in a study of T cell responses to AZD1222 COVID-19 vaccine listed by TCRdb under 2021. Reading the label with the study, this specimen's time point is: baseline before first vaccination. Libraries were constructed by the immunoSEQ multiplex PCR assay. TCRdb mirrors the immuneACCESS table, restricted to in-frame sequences. Some clones are absent from its copies; in checked studies, under half trace to an unresolved V gene, and the reason for the others is unknown. The sample table shows under 150,000 clones, and about 92% are seen once. Roughly 4.9% of the sample is held by the ten biggest clonotypes. The input for sequencing was peripheral blood, taken on day 0 of AZD1222 vaccination. Receptors originate from an adult in good health.

The chain has TRBV5-5 and TRBJ1-1; the match to TRBD1 covers 8 bases. Losses at the gene ends were 4 bases for V and 11 bases for J; bases not matched to a gene: 13. Germline V gene sequence: CDR1 SGHKS, CDR2 YYEKEE (reference sequence). The CDR3 is 14 residues long. CDR3 DNA sequence: TGTGCCAGCAGCCCTGGGACAGGTGTTATAGAGGCTTTCTTT. Residues: CASSPGTGVIEAFF.

This chain joins TRBV5-4 and TRBJ1-2, with D perhaps TRBD1 (5 bases). This CDR3 has 13 residues. Germline CDR1 reads SGHNT; CDR2 reads YYREEE (reference sequence). The V and J ends lost 4 bases and 2 bases respectively, with 9 bases between them. The CDR3 loop is CASSPDRNYGYTF. The CDR3 nucleotides are TGTGCCAGCAGCCCCGACAGAAACTATGGCTACACCTTC.

The chain employs TRBV2 and TRBJ2-7; D tentatively reads TRBD1 or TRBD2 (5 bases each). This CDR3 is 12 amino acids long. Trimming removed 8 bases from V and 3 bases from J, with 11 bases in between. From germline, CDR1 is SNHLY and CDR2 FYNNEI. The CDR3 sequence is CASGRGDYEQYF. CDR3 coding DNA: TGTGCCAGCGGGAGAGGGGACTACGAGCAGTACTTC.

The CDR3 protein is CASSFVQGAEAFF. The CDR3 DNA reads as TGTGCCAGCAGTTTCGTACAGGGGGCGGAAGCTTTCTTT. The chain uses TRBV12-3 or TRBV12-4 and TRBJ1-1; 9 bases align to TRBD1. The CDR3 runs to 13 residues. The trim removed 3 bases at V and 8 bases at J, leaving 4 bases unmatched.

The chain carries TRBV2 and TRBJ2-7; D remains unclear. CDR1 and CDR2 from the germline V gene are SNHLY and FYNNEI. Trimming stripped 1 base from V and 9 bases from J, with 22 bases between. CDR3 length equals 16 residues. The CDR3 nucleotides are TGTGCCAGCAGTGAAGAGGGATCATCCACCCCTTTAGGGCAGTACTTC. The encoded protein is CASSEEGSSTPLGQYF. Using reference TRBV2 and TRBJ2-7 for the parts outside the CDR3, the full variable domain is EPEVTQTPSHQVTQMGQEVILRCVPISNHLYFYWYRQILGQKVEFLVSFYNNEISEKSEIFDDQFSVERPDGSNFTLKIRSTKLEDSAMYFCASSEEGSSTPLGQYFGPGTRLTVT.

The genes are TRBV27 and TRBJ2-7; tentative D call: TRBD2 (5 bases). The CDR3 has 13 amino acids. Germline CDR1 MNHEY, CDR2 SMNVEV (reference sequence). V gave up 3 bases and J gave up 4 bases, with 10 bases separating them. The CDR3 DNA reads TGTGCCAGCAGTTTTAGCCCGGGATACGAGCAGTACTTC. It translates to CASSFSPGYEQYF.

The V gene is TRBV7-2, the J gene TRBJ2-3; 10 nucleotides line up with TRBD2. V was clipped by 4 bases and J by 6 bases; unmatched bases: 13. CDR1 SGHTA and CDR2 FQGNSA come from the germline V gene. This CDR3 has 17 amino acids. The CDR3 is CASSSLKGSGGSDTQYF. CDR3 DNA sequence: TGTGCCAGCAGCTCCCTGAAAGGTAGCGGGGGGTCCGATACGCAGTATTTT.

The chain links TRBV3-1 (or the pseudogene TRBV3-2) to TRBJ1-3; D call uncertain. V was clipped by 1 base and J by 0 bases, with 13 bases between them. CDR1 and CDR2 from the germline V gene are LGHDT and YNNKEL (reference sequence). The CDR3 is 17 amino acids. The CDR3 region is CASSQVYWQDSGNTIYF. CDR3 nucleotide sequence: TGTGCCAGCAGCCAAGTTTATTGGCAGGACTCTGGAAACACCATATATTTT.

The chain employs TRBV7-9 and TRBJ1-2; D is uncertain. Looked up from germline, CDR1 is SEHNR and CDR2 is FQNEAQ (reference sequence). With 5 bases removed from V and 1 base from J, the gap between germline ends came to 11 bases. There are 14 residues in the CDR3. The CDR3 is CASSAAGNNYGYTF. The CDR3 region has the DNA TGTGCCAGCAGCGCGGCGGGGAATAACTATGGCTACACCTTC.

The V call is TRBV29-1, the J call TRBJ2-5, with D perhaps matching TRBD1 (7 bases). The CDR3 runs 14 residues. CDR1 SQVTM and CDR2 ANQGSEA come from the germline V gene. Trimming took 0 bases from V and 4 from J, leaving 12 bases between them. The CDR3 is CSVEDQGGIETQYF. Written as DNA, the CDR3 is TGCAGCGTTGAAGATCAGGGGGGCATAGAGACCCAGTACTTC.

The CDR3 spells CASSLGGLAGDNEQFF. CDR3 nucleotides: TGTGCCAGCAGCTTGGGGGGACTAGCGGGCGACAATGAGCAGTTCTTC. This rearrangement joins TRBV5-4 to TRBJ2-1, with 12 bases fitting TRBD2. V shed 0 bases and J 5 bases; nucleotides not matched to a gene: 3. Per the germline V gene, CDR1 is SGHNT and CDR2 is YYREEE (reference sequence). This CDR3 is 16 amino acids long.

This clone was seen only a few times. This sequence joins TRBV30 and TRBJ1-1; a weak D match, TRBD1 (5 bases). Germline CDR1 reads GTSNPN; CDR2 reads SVGIG (reference sequence). The CDR3 has 15 residues. Trimming left V 2 bases short and J 5 bases short, with 18 bases between. The CDR3 DNA sequence: TGTGCCTGGAGTCCCAACTGGGGGGAAGGAACTGAAGCTTTCTTT. Amino acids: CAWSPNWGEGTEAFF.

V is TRBV28 and J is TRBJ1-2; D is unclear. Looked up from germline, CDR1 is MDHEN and CDR2 is SYDVKM. The CDR3 contains 11 residues. Between the trimmed V and J ends, which lost 10 bases and 6 bases, there was a span of 12 bases. CDR3 DNA: TGTGCCACCTTAAATACCAATGGCTACACCTTC. Its protein is CATLNTNGYTF.

This chain connects TRBV19 to TRBJ2-6, with D hard to call. V lost 8 bases to trimming and J lost 4 bases, with 12 bases between them. Germline V gene data show CDR1 as LNHDA and CDR2 as SQIVND (reference sequence). CDR3 size: 14 residues. Here the CDR3 DNA reads TGTGCCAGTTCGTATTCTGCCGGGGCCAACGTCCTGACTTTC. Protein: CASSYSAGANVLTF.

The chain recombines TRBV13 with TRBJ2-5, with 13 bases aligning to TRBD2. The CDR3 totals 16 residues. Germline V gene lookup returns CDR1 PRHDT and CDR2 FYEKMQ (reference sequence). J was trimmed by 7 bases and V by 4 bases; bases with no gene match: 9. The CDR3 loop reads CASSSTSGRAGGTQYF. Written as DNA, the CDR3 is TGTGCCAGCAGCTCCACTAGCGGGAGGGCCGGAGGGACCCAGTACTTC.

V is TRBV2 and J is TRBJ2-4, with D perhaps TRBD1 (6 bases). V lost 4 bases and J 6 bases, leaving 7 bases between the germline ends. CDR1 SNHLY and CDR2 FYNNEI come from the germline V gene. The CDR3 is made up of 12 amino acids. The CDR3 coding sequence is TGTGCCAGCAGTGTGGACAGAAACATTCAGTACTTC. As protein: CASSVDRNIQYF. Complete variable domain (other parts from reference TRBV2 and TRBJ2-4): EPEVTQTPSHQVTQMGQEVILRCVPISNHLYFYWYRQILGQKVEFLVSFYNNEISEKSEIFDDQFSVERPDGSNFTLKIRSTKLEDSAMYFCASSVDRNIQYFGAGTRLSVL.

This chain links TRBV9 with TRBJ1-4; 10 bases fit TRBD1. The junction had 8 bases not matched to a gene; V was cut back by 4 bases and J by 8 bases. CDR1 and CDR2 from the germline V gene are SGDLS and YYNGEE. This CDR3 region has 15 residues. This chain's CDR3 is CASSQMPGQGEKLFF. The CDR3 DNA reads TGTGCCAGCAGCCAAATGCCGGGACAGGGGGAAAAACTGTTTTTT. Full variable domain (outside the CDR3, taken from reference TRBV9 and TRBJ1-4): DSGVTQTPKHLITATGQRVTLRCSPRSGDLSVYWYQQSLDQGLQFLIQYYNGEERAKGNILERFSAQQFPDLHSELNLSSLELGDSALYFCASSQMPGQGEKLFFGSGTQLSVL.

The rearrangement uses TRBV9 and TRBJ1-5; no definite D call. The CDR3 is 13 amino acids. The germline CDR1 and CDR2 sequences are SGDLS and YYNGEE. V shed 0 bases and J shed 4 bases, with 5 bases lying between them. CDR3 sequence (DNA): TGTGCCAGCAGCGTAGGGGAGAATCAGCCCCAGCATTTT. Translated, it gives CASSVGENQPQHF.

V gene TRBV29-1 combines with J gene TRBJ1-5; TRBD1 matches at 10 bases. Germline CDR1 is SQVTM and CDR2 is ANQGSEA. The CDR3 sequence is 14 residues long. V dropped 4 bases and J dropped 4; count of bases not matched to a gene: 4. CDR3 sequence reads: CSVVDRGINQPQHF. As DNA, the CDR3 is TGCAGCGTTGTGGACAGGGGGATAAATCAGCCCCAGCATTTT.

J is TRBJ2-4 and V is TRBV5-1; D gene ambiguous. Per the germline V gene, CDR1 is SGHRS and CDR2 is YFSETQ. CDR3 length: 12 amino acids. V gave up 4 bases and J gave up 8 bases, with 10 bases separating them. Here the CDR3 DNA reads TGCGCCAGCAGCCCGGCTGGGTACATTCAGTACTTC. This gives the protein CASSPAGYIQYF.

This sequence joins TRBV7-2 and TRBJ2-7, with D perhaps TRBD1 (6 bases). V lost 5 bases, J lost 1 base, and 6 bases lay in between. Germline assignment: CDR1 SGHTA and CDR2 FQGNSA. CDR3 size: 12 residues. The CDR3: CASSQGSYEQYF. CDR3 bases: TGTGCCAGCAGCCAGGGGTCCTACGAGCAGTACTTC.

The chain employs TRBV18 and TRBJ1-1; 7 positions agree with TRBD1. Trimming at V came to 3 bases and at J to 0 bases, leaving 7 bases not matched to a gene. The CDR3 runs to 16 residues. Germline V gene lookup returns CDR1 KGHSH and CDR2 LQKENI. DNA for the CDR3: TGTGCCAGCTCACCCGCCGGGACAGCCATGAACACTGAAGCTTTCTTT. It encodes CASSPAGTAMNTEAFF.

The J gene is TRBJ1-5, the V gene TRBV19, with 11 nucleotides matching TRBD1. The germline gives CDR1 LNHDA, CDR2 SQIVND (reference sequence). V was pared by 3 bases and J by 4 bases, with 11 bases of the junction left unmatched. The CDR3 loop spans 18 amino acids. The CDR3 spells CASSISGQGAFGNQPQHF. The CDR3, as DNA: TGTGCCAGTAGTATTTCCGGACAGGGGGCTTTTGGGAATCAGCCCCAGCATTTT.